This note documents a single T cell receptor (beta chain) sequence. Antigen specificity is unknown. This record belongs to a study of cytomegalovirus exposure and HLA in healthy donors. General observations from the study: HLA alleles were associated with fewer than 20,000 TCR beta sequences in a later analysis at 0.05 false discovery rate.

V lost 4 bases and J lost 4, with 20 bases in between. Germline CDR1 reads SGHDT; CDR2 reads YYEEEE. The CDR3 is 16 amino acids. Primers: 60 Vbeta forward and 13 Jbeta reverse. TCRdb keeps only in-frame clones here, not all; method: immunoSEQ multiplex PCR. The table lists 110,000 to 150,000 clones, approximately 79% of them singletons. The TCR comes from a woman aged 25 to 39 in good health and CMV-seronegative. The specimen was PBMCs. The chain uses TRBV5-6 and TRBJ2-5, with a tentative D call TRBD2 (5 bases). The DNA of the CDR3 is TGTGCCAGCAGCACACGAAAACGGGGATCGGTAGAGACCCAGTACTTC. It translates to CASSTRKRGSVETQYF.